A selection of T cell receptor beta chains follows, all from one sample in a study of Ad26.COV2.S vaccination and SARS-CoV-2 variants. The data were produced by immunoSEQ multiplex PCR, yet TCRdb's version contains in-frame clones alone and is incomplete. The table shows some 340,000 clones, with around four fifths occurring only once. Sample: peripheral blood, taken in a trial of Ad26.COV2.S vaccine versus placebo. The receptors here all came from a person aged 18-60 years who received the Ad26.COV2.S COVID-19 vaccine or a placebo. The CDR3 runs from the conserved cysteine through the conserved F or W. A D gene is named only where the DNA matches it firmly. A row's size may be missing; if present it is once, few, many or a size class.

>TRBV7-9|-|TRBD2|TRBJ2-5
CASSPGTSGGFRETQYF
TGTGCCAGCAGCCCGGGGACTAGCGGGGGGTTTCGGGAGACCCAGTACTTC
>TRBV6-1|-|-|TRBJ1-2
CASSERSGDGYTF
TGTGCCAGCAGTGAAAGGTCAGGGGATGGCTACACCTTC
>TRBV5-1|once|-|TRBJ1-1
CASSNTGTVNTEAFF
TGCGCCAGCAGCAATACCGGGACGGTGAACACTGAAGCTTTCTTT
>TRBV15|-|TRBD1|TRBJ2-7
CATSRGTGASHEQYF
TGTGCCACCAGCAGGGGGACAGGGGCTTCCCACGAGCAGTACTTC
>TRBV7-3|-|-|TRBJ1-1
CASSLLPRPQRETEAFF
TGTGCCAGCAGCTTACTACCCCGGCCTCAAAGGGAGACTGAAGCTTTCTTT
>TRBV5-1|-|-|TRBJ1-6
CASSLTLNSPLHF
TGCGCCAGCAGCCTCACCCTTAATTCACCCCTCCACTTT
>TRBV7-9|-|TRBD1|TRBJ1-5
CASSLYVRQGASNQPQHF
TGTGCCAGCAGCTTATACGTTCGACAGGGCGCTTCTAATCAGCCCCAGCATTTT
>TRBV27|-|TRBD1|TRBJ1-6
CASSRTGGTDYNSPLHF
TGTGCCAGCAGTCGGACAGGGGGCACGGACTATAATTCACCCCTCCACTTT
>TRBV29-1|-|-|TRBJ2-3
CSVDMGVPSTDTQYF
TGCAGCGTTGATATGGGGGTCCCTAGCACAGATACGCAGTATTTT
>TRBV9|-|-|TRBJ1-6
CASSAQGQGNSPLHF
TGTGCCAGCAGCGCCCAGGGGCAGGGTAATTCACCCCTCCACTTT
>TRBV5-4|-|-|TRBJ2-5
CASSLGQYQETQYF
TGTGCCAGCAGCTTGGGACAGTACCAAGAGACCCAGTACTTC